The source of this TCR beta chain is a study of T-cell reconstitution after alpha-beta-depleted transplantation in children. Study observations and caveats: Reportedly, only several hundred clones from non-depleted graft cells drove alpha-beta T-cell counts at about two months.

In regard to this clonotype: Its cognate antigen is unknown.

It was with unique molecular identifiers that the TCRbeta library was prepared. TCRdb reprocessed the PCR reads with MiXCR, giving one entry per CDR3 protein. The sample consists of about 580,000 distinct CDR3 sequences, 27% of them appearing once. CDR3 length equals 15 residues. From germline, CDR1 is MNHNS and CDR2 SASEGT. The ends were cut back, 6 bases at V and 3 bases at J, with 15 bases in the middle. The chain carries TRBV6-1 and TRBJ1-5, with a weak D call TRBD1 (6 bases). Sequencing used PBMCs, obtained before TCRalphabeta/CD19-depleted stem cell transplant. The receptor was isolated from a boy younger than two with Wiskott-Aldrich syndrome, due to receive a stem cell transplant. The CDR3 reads CASRSQGRDNQPQHF. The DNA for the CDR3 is TGTGCCAGCAGATCTCAGGGGAGAGACAATCAGCCCCAGCATTTT.